The 17 T cell receptor beta chains reported below all come from one sample, sequenced in a study of T cells in Graves' hyperthyroidism and ophthalmopathy. Amplification of TCR beta CDR3 regions used RNA as the template. An initial round of RT-PCR targeting the TCR CDR3 relied on the HTBI primer set. Each CDR3 protein is one row after TCRdb ran MiXCR on the multiplex PCR reads. The data hold a few hundred thousand distinct CDR3 sequences, with 15% to 20% observed a single time. The sample taken for sequencing was blood. These receptors all stem from a woman aged 18-29 years with Graves' ophthalmopathy.

This clonotype showed up many times. The chain has TRBV28 and TRBJ2-7; tentative D call: TRBD1 (7 bases). The V gene's germline CDR1 is MDHEN and CDR2 SYDVKM. The CDR3 totals 13 residues. Trimming removed 11 bases from V and 3 bases from J, with 17 bases in between. As DNA, the CDR3 is TGTGCCGGGGAGGACAGGCCCAACTACGAGCAGTACTTC. The encoded protein is CAGEDRPNYEQYF.

This clonotype showed up many times. This sequence joins TRBV7-9 and TRBJ2-5, with TRBD1 identical over 8 bases. With 3 bases clipped from V and 5 bases from J, the junction kept 14 bases outside the gene matches. Per germline, CDR1 SEHNR and CDR2 FQNEAQ (reference sequence). CDR3 length: 17 amino acids. The CDR3 is CASSLLLPGQEVETQYF. CDR3 DNA sequence: TGTGCCAGCAGCTTGCTCCTACCGGGACAGGAGGTCGAGACCCAGTACTTC.

In DNA form, the CDR3 reads TGCGCCAGCAGGCCGGACACAGGGAACAATTCACCCCTCCACTTT. Its protein is CASRPDTGNNSPLHF. This chain links TRBV5-1 with TRBJ1-6, with a possible D match to TRBD1 (6 bases). The V gene lost 5 bases and the J gene lost 7 bases, with 16 bases spanning the gap. Germline V gene lookup returns CDR1 SGHRS and CDR2 YFSETQ. The CDR3 runs 15 residues.

This clonotype was recorded many times. The V call is TRBV27, the J call TRBJ1-5; no firm D call. Trimming took off 0 bases at V and 1 base at J, with 7 bases between the two ends. The germline V gene encodes CDR1 MNHEY and CDR2 SMNVEV (reference sequence). The CDR3 contains 15 residues. The CDR3 loop is CASSLSGLSNQPQHF. CDR3 DNA: TGTGCCAGCAGTTTATCTGGGTTAAGCAATCAGCCCCAGCATTTT.

To note about this clonotype: A junction boundary mismatches the germline segment, possibly from a read error. CDR3 in DNA: TGTGCCAGCAGTACGTACGACAGCTCCTACGAGCAGTACTTC. Translation gives CASSTYDSSYEQYF. This chain uses TRBV19 with TRBJ2-7; D is perhaps TRBD1 (5 bases). CDR1 LNHDA and CDR2 SQIVND come from the germline V gene (reference sequence). CDR3 size: 14 residues.

J is TRBJ1-1 and V is TRBV5-1; no clear D. The CDR3 sequence is 15 residues long. Trimming stripped 0 bases from V and 1 base from J, with 10 bases between. Germline CDR1 is SGHRS and CDR2 is YFSETQ. Here the CDR3 reads CASSLAFGENTEAFF. Here the CDR3 DNA reads TGCGCCAGCAGCTTGGCATTTGGTGAGAACACTGAAGCTTTCTTT. Filled out from reference TRBV5-1 and TRBJ1-1, the complete variable domain reads KAGVTQTPRYLIKTRGQQVTLSCSPISGHRSVSWYQQTPGQGLQFLFEYFSETQRNKGNFPGRFSGRQFSNSRSEMNVSTLELGDSALYLCASSLAFGENTEAFFGQGTRLTVV.

There are a few counts of this clonotype. A read error may produce the germline difference seen at one junction end. The CDR3 DNA reads as TGTGCCAGCAGTGTACAGAGCTTCTATAGCTACACCTTC. Residues: CASSVQSFYSYTF. The chain joins TRBV28 to TRBJ1-2, with no clear D. Looked up from germline, CDR1 is MDHEN and CDR2 is SYDVKM. CDR3 length: 13 residues.

This clonotype has at least ten counts. The chain couples TRBV6-1 to TRBJ2-5, with D perhaps being TRBD1 or TRBD2 (5 bases each). The germline CDR1 and CDR2 sequences are MNHNS and SASEGT. Trimming left V 3 bases short and J 4 bases short, with 12 bases between. This CDR3 has 14 residues. Written as DNA, the CDR3 is TGTGCCAGCAGTGAGAGGTGGGGACCAGAGACCCAGTACTTC. This translates into CASSERWGPETQYF.

This clonotype was detected ten times or more. The V and J genes are TRBV6-1 and TRBJ1-1; no clear D gene. The germline V and J ends were trimmed by 5 bases and 1 base, with 20 bases remaining between them. CDR1 MNHNS and CDR2 SASEGT come from the germline V gene. There are 17 residues in the CDR3. This chain's CDR3 is CASSFLPGQRENTEAFF. The CDR3 nucleotides are TGTGCCAGCAGTTTCTTACCGGGCCAGAGGGAGAACACTGAAGCTTTCTTT.

This clonotype came up a few times. The chain has TRBV2 and TRBJ1-1; TRBD1 matches 8 bases. Trimming took 5 bases from V and 1 from J; bases not matched to a gene: 9. The germline V gene has CDR1 SNHLY and CDR2 FYNNEI. This CDR3 spans 16 amino acids. The CDR3 sequence: CASSPAQGGWNTEAFF. The DNA of the CDR3 is TGTGCCAGCAGTCCCGCACAGGGGGGTTGGAACACTGAAGCTTTCTTT. The complete variable domain, with remaining parts taken from reference TRBV2 and TRBJ1-1, reads EPEVTQTPSHQVTQMGQEVILRCVPISNHLYFYWYRQILGQKVEFLVSFYNNEISEKSEIFDDQFSVERPDGSNFTLKIRSTKLEDSAMYFCASSPAQGGWNTEAFFGQGTRLTVV.

In its sample, this clonotype was seen many times. The rearrangement links TRBV7-2 to TRBJ1-6; D ambiguous. V lost 5 bases, J lost 13 bases, and 15 bases lay in between. Per germline, CDR1 SGHTA and CDR2 FQGNSA. CDR3 length: 13 residues. CDR3 residues: CASSDTEVSPLHF. In nucleotides, the CDR3 is TGTGCCAGCAGCGACACGGAGGTATCCCCCCTCCACTTT.

This clonotype was observed a handful of times. The chain couples TRBV30 to TRBJ1-1; tentative D call: TRBD1 (6 bases). Germline values: CDR1 GTSNPN, CDR2 SVGIG (reference sequence). The CDR3 consists of 17 residues. Trimming removed 0 bases from V and 1 base from J, with 18 bases in between. The CDR3 bases are TGTGCCTGGAGTGTACCCTGGGGGCTGTATGCGAACACTGAAGCTTTCTTT. Amino acid sequence: CAWSVPWGLYANTEAFF.

The chain joins TRBV27 to TRBJ2-3; 8 nucleotides agree with TRBD2. V lost 5 bases and J lost 0; bases outside the gene matches: 10. From germline, CDR1 is MNHEY and CDR2 SMNVEV (reference sequence). This CDR3 is built from 17 residues. CDR3 protein: CASSTIAPSGSTDTQYF. As DNA, the CDR3 is TGTGCCAGCAGTACTATTGCCCCTAGCGGGAGCACAGATACGCAGTATTTT.

This clonotype was observed a handful of times. This rearrangement joins TRBV20-1 to TRBJ2-7, with TRBD1 as a possible D gene (6 bases). There are 14 residues in the CDR3. V lost 0 bases and J lost 4, with 13 bases in between. Germline V gene lookup returns CDR1 DFQATT and CDR2 SNEGSKA (reference sequence). CDR3 residues: CSARDNRVTYEQYF. The CDR3 bases are TGCAGTGCTAGAGACAACAGGGTAACGTACGAGCAGTACTTC.

Ten or more counts support this clonotype. The chain links TRBV7-2 to TRBJ2-3, with 12 bases lining up with TRBD2. J gave up 4 bases and V 2 bases, and 4 bases lay outside the gene matches. CDR1 SGHTA and CDR2 FQGNSA come from the germline V gene. This CDR3 spans 16 amino acids. The CDR3 DNA sequence: TGTGCCAGCAGCTTACTAGCGGGAGGGCCCTCAGATACGCAGTATTTT. Its translation: CASSLLAGGPSDTQYF.

This clonotype was observed many times. V and J are TRBV5-1 and TRBJ1-5, with 7 nucleotides matching TRBD1. CDR3 size: 22 residues. Per the germline V gene, CDR1 is SGHRS and CDR2 is YFSETQ. After removal of 5 bases from V and 0 bases from J, the junction contained 26 bases not matched to a gene. The CDR3 region is CASRQESDRPMPPLYSNQPQHF. The CDR3 coding sequence is TGCGCCAGCAGACAGGAATCGGACAGGCCAATGCCCCCCCTTTATAGCAATCAGCCCCAGCATTTT.

V is TRBV18 and J is TRBJ2-3; the match to TRBD2 covers 11 bases. CDR1 and CDR2 (germline): KGHSH, LQKENI. The CDR3 length is 16 residues. The trim removed 6 bases at V and 3 bases at J, leaving 8 bases unmatched. DNA of the CDR3: TGTGCCAGCTCCGAGACTAGCGGGATTGCTACAGATACGCAGTATTTT. Protein sequence: CASSETSGIATDTQYF.